The T cell receptor (beta chain) under discussion was sequenced for a study of CD8 T cells in ankylosing spondylitis. Using its own MiXCR run on the 5' RACE reads, TCRdb lists one record per CDR3 protein. The repertoire has approximately 300,000 distinct CDR3 sequences, roughly 8% of them found once; the top ten carry about 14%. Notes on this clonotype: What it binds is unknown.

Trimming shortened V by 0 bases and J by 0 bases, and 10 bases separated the two germline ends. CDR1 and CDR2 from the germline V gene are SGDLS and YYNGEE. The CDR3 has 16 amino acids. Study-level findings and limits: Ankylosing spondylitis blood appeared to carry a characteristic TCR beta motif of roughly 8 highly homologous variants.

Sequenced: blood, either unsorted or a sorted T cell fraction (not recorded which). The gene calls are TRBV9 and TRBJ2-1; tentatively, D is TRBD1 (5 bases). This clonotype was obtained from a male donor with ankylosing spondylitis. CDR3 sequence: CASSVDQGSSYNEQFF. As DNA, the CDR3 is TGTGCCAGCAGCGTAGATCAGGGCAGCTCCTACAATGAGCAGTTCTTC.